This TCR beta chain was found in a study of blood T cell repertoires in COVID-19. Looking at the study overall: From the United States, Italy and Spain came samples of acute and convalescent COVID-19. PBMCs, B-cell-depleted T cells, or T cells were the source of the cDNA or gDNA that made up the material.

Authors' data handling: Estimates of nucleated cell counts were drawn from the amplification of reference gene primers. This table comes from immunoSEQ multiplex PCR, and its TCRdb copy is limited to in-frame clones, with some not included. Clone size and V and J calls were adopted from that table, with D and trimming inferred from the DNA. This sample has about 54,000 clones; 75% to 85% occur once, and the top ten carry approximately 5.3%. V lost 5 bases and J lost 0, with 11 bases in between. Germline V gene sequence: CDR1 KGHSH, CDR2 LQKENI. This CDR3 has 15 amino acids. This clonotype was sampled from a woman in her sixties with acute or convalescent COVID-19. The sample comprised peripheral blood. V and J are TRBV18 and TRBJ1-5; D gene ambiguous. This CDR3 is CASSGQIDSNQPQHF. The CDR3 DNA reads as TGTGCCAGCTCAGGGCAGATAGATAGCAATCAGCCCCAGCATTTT.